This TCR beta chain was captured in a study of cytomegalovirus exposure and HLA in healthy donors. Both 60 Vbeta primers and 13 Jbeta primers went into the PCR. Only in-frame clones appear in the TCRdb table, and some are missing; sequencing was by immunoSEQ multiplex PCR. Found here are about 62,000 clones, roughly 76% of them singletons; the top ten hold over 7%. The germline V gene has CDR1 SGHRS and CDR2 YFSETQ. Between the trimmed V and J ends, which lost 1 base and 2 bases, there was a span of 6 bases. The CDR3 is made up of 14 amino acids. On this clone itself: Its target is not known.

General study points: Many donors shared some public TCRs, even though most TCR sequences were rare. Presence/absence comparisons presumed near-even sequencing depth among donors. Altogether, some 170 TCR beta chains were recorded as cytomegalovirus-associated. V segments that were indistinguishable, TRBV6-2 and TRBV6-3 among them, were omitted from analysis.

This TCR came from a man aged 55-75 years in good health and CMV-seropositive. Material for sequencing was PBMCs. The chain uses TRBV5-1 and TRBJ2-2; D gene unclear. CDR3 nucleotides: TGCGCCAGCAGCTTGACAGCCAACACCGGGGAGCTGTTTTTT. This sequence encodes CASSLTANTGELFF.